The clone carrying this T cell receptor (beta chain) has only one observation. TCRdb's copy holds only in-frame clones and misses some; the assay was immunoSEQ multiplex PCR. This sample yields 130,000 or so clones, of which 88% are seen a single time; about 1.5% belongs to the top ten. This CDR3 spans 13 amino acids. Germline CDR1 reads MDHEN; CDR2 reads SYDVKM. Between the trimmed V and J ends, which lost 4 bases and 1 base, there was a span of 7 bases. The data were taken from a study of blood T cell repertoires in COVID-19. The sequenced sample consisted of peripheral blood. The sequence was obtained from a woman aged 55-69 years with acute or convalescent COVID-19. The V call is TRBV28, the J call TRBJ1-1; tentative D call: TRBD1 (6 bases). CDR3 sequence reads: CASSSGENTEAFF. DNA for the CDR3: TGTGCCAGCAGTTCAGGGGAGAACACTGAAGCTTTCTTT. Looking up the rest from reference TRBV28 and TRBJ1-1 gives the full variable domain: DVKVTQSSRYLVKRTGEKVFLECVQDMDHENMFWYRQDPGLGLRLIYFSYDVKMKEKGDIPEGYSVSREKKERFSLILESASTNQTSMYLCASSSGENTEAFFGQGTRLTVV.